This passage covers 4 T cell receptor beta chains from one sample sequenced in a study of identical twins. One entry per CDR3 protein results from TCRdb running MiXCR on the 5' RACE reads. The repertoire holds 570,000 or so distinct CDR3 sequences, with around 9.6% as singletons. These records were also assigned to another study, of yellow fever vaccine responses in identical twins.

The sample taken for sequencing was PBMCs. These receptor sequences come from a woman aged 18 to 35 in good health.

This clonotype was detected ten times or more. V and J are TRBV6-1 and TRBJ2-7; 7 bases match TRBD1. Looked up from germline, CDR1 is MNHNS and CDR2 is SASEGT. V trimming: 6 bases; J trimming: 4 bases; junction bases outside the gene matches: 9. CDR3 length: 14 amino acids. CDR3 region: CASRAGTEIYEQYF. CDR3 nucleotide sequence: TGTGCCAGCAGGGCAGGGACAGAGATATACGAGCAGTACTTC.

In this sample, this clonotype turned up many times. This chain uses TRBV28 with TRBJ2-3; 10 bases are a match to TRBD1. Trimming took 5 bases from V and 3 from J; bases not matched to a gene: 5. Per the germline V gene, CDR1 is MDHEN and CDR2 is SYDVKM. This CDR3 is built from 15 residues. DNA of the CDR3: TGTGCCAGCAGTGACGGGACAGGGGAAACAGATACGCAGTATTTT. It codes for CASSDGTGETDTQYF. Together with reference TRBV28 and TRBJ2-3, the CDR3 gives the full variable domain: DVKVTQSSRYLVKRTGEKVFLECVQDMDHENMFWYRQDPGLGLRLIYFSYDVKMKEKGDIPEGYSVSREKKERFSLILESASTNQTSMYLCASSDGTGETDTQYFGPGTRLTVL.

This clonotype was recorded a few times. This chain links TRBV12-3 or TRBV12-4 with TRBJ1-4, with 9 positions matching TRBD1. The V and J ends lost 4 bases and 11 bases, in that order; junction bases with no gene match: 8. This CDR3 has 14 residues. DNA for the CDR3: TGTGCCAGCAGTTGGGGGGGAGGGACAGGGAAACTGTTTTTT. It translates to CASSWGGGTGKLFF.

At least ten counts were recorded for this clonotype. V gene TRBV6-1 combines with J gene TRBJ1-6; D is perhaps TRBD1 (6 bases). CDR1 MNHNS and CDR2 SASEGT come from the germline V gene. V lost 6 bases and J lost 7, with 16 bases in between. The CDR3 is 15 residues long. The CDR3 region has the DNA TGTGCCAGCAGACCTCCCGTGGGGACAAATTCACCCCTCCACTTT. This gives the protein CASRPPVGTNSPLHF.